This TCR beta chain was sequenced during a study of T-cell memory formation after mild COVID-19. As for the study in general: Largely donor-specific sequence clusters came from a couple of donors.

Study-level findings and limits: A subset of responding clones appeared in pre-infection memory, suggesting cross-reactive memory joined. Largely, contracting CD4+ clones fell within CM and EM, and contracting CD8+ clones within EMRA.

Barcoded TCR alpha and TCR beta cDNA libraries with UMIs came from 5'RACE using constant-segment primers. Each CDR3 protein is one row after TCRdb ran MiXCR on the 5' RACE reads. The sample contains 120,000 to 150,000 distinct CDR3 sequences, over 6% of which appear only once. As for this clonotype: What it binds is not known.

Germline V gene sequence: CDR1 KGHSH, CDR2 LQKENI. The V end lost 4 bases, the J end lost 4 bases, and 16 bases lay between the germline ends. This CDR3 spans 15 amino acids. The sample consisted of PBMCs or a T cell subset sorted from them (not recorded which). The rearrangement joins TRBV18 to TRBJ2-5; D may be TRBD1 (7 bases). The receptor was derived from an adult woman who had mild COVID-19 (a few samples of this study predate the infection). Cell type and time point are not known. The CDR3 sequence: CASSQKRQGGETQYF. The CDR3 DNA reads as TGTGCCAGCTCACAAAAAAGACAGGGAGGAGAGACCCAGTACTTC. The entire variable domain, with the rest obtained from reference TRBV18 and TRBJ2-5, is as follows: NAGVMQNPRHLVRRRGQEARLRCSPMKGHSHVYWYRQLPEEGLKFMVYLQKENIIDESGMPKERFSAEFPKEGPSILRIQQVVRGDSAAYFCASSQKRQGGETQYFGPGTRLLVL.